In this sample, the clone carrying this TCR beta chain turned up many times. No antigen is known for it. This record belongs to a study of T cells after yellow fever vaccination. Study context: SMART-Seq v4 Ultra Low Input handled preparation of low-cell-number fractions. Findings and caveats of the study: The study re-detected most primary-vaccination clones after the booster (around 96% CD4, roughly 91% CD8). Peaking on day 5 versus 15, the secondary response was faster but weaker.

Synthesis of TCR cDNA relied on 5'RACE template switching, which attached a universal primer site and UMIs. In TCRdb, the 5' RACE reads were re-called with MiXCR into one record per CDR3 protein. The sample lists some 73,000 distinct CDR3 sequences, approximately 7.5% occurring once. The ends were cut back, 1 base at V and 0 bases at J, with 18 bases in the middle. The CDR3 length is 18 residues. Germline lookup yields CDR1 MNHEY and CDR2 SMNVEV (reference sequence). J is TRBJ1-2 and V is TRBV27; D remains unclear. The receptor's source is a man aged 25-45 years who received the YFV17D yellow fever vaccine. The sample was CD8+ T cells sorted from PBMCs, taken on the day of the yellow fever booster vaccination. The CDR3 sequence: CASSLLGPREAANYGYTF. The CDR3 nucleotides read TGTGCCAGCAGTTTATTGGGCCCCCGGGAGGCAGCTAACTATGGCTACACCTTC.